The 12 T cell receptor beta chains given below trace back to one sample, sequenced in a study of T-cell reconstitution after alpha-beta-depleted transplantation in children. Unique molecular identifiers were incorporated during preparation of the TCRbeta library. TCRdb reprocessed the PCR reads via MiXCR and lists one record per CDR3 protein. Of about 540,000 distinct CDR3 sequences in the sample, around 20% were seen once. The sequenced sample was PBMCs from the stem cell graft donor, obtained from the stem cell graft. These receptors were taken from a human donor who donated a stem cell graft to a child with acute lymphoblastic leukemia.

This clonotype showed up just a few times. The chain links TRBV19 to TRBJ2-2; 10 bases line up with TRBD2. The CDR3 covers 16 residues. J gave up 0 bases and V 8 bases, and 6 bases lay outside the gene matches. Germline CDR1 LNHDA, CDR2 SQIVND (reference sequence). The CDR3 coding sequence is TGTGCCAGTGTGACTAGCGGGCTACCGAACACCGGGGAGCTGTTTTTT. Translated, it gives CASVTSGLPNTGELFF.

This clonotype came up a few times. The V and J genes are TRBV29-1 and TRBJ2-1, with TRBD1 as a possible D gene (6 bases). Germline CDR1 is SQVTM and CDR2 is ANQGSEA. This CDR3 contains 13 residues. Trimming removed 7 bases from V and 8 bases from J, with 18 bases in between. The CDR3 sequence is CSATTGFNDEQFF. CDR3 in DNA: TGCAGCGCCACTACAGGGTTTAACGATGAGCAGTTCTTC.

This clonotype was seen a few times. The chain is built from TRBV13 and TRBJ2-7; 12 nucleotides match TRBD2. Losses at the gene ends were 5 bases for V and 0 bases for J; bases not matched to a gene: 2. This CDR3 has 15 residues. Looked up from germline, CDR1 is PRHDT and CDR2 is FYEKMQ (reference sequence). Here the CDR3 DNA reads TGTGCCAGCAGCCAACTAGCGGGAGGCTCCTACGAGCAGTACTTC. It specifies CASSQLAGGSYEQYF.

The genes are TRBV7-8 and TRBJ2-1; D is possibly TRBD1 (5 bases). CDR1 and CDR2 (germline): SGHVS, FQNEAQ. V gave up 5 bases and J gave up 4 bases, with 9 bases separating them. CDR3 size: 13 residues. The CDR3 sequence: CASSTRQYNEQFF. CDR3 in DNA: TGTGCCAGCAGCACCCGACAGTACAATGAGCAGTTCTTC.

This sequence joins TRBV12-3 or TRBV12-4 and TRBJ2-2; 7 nucleotides align to TRBD1. The CDR3 has 14 amino acids. With 6 bases clipped from V and 1 base from J, the junction kept 2 bases outside the gene matches. The CDR3 DNA reads TGTGCCAGCAGGTACAGGGGGAACACCGGGGAGCTGTTTTTT. This sequence encodes CASRYRGNTGELFF.

This clonotype was seen only a few times. V gene TRBV2 combines with J gene TRBJ2-1; tentative D call: TRBD2 (6 bases). CDR3 length: 13 amino acids. Germline values: CDR1 SNHLY, CDR2 FYNNEI. V shed 7 bases and J shed 5 bases, with 12 bases lying between them. CDR3 DNA: TGTGCCAGCAAACGGGAGACCCACAATGAGCAGTTCTTC. It encodes CASKRETHNEQFF.

The genes are TRBV3-1 and TRBJ2-5; 8 nucleotides match TRBD2. The CDR3 extends over 18 amino acids. CDR1 and CDR2 (germline): LGHDT, YNNKEL (reference sequence). Trimming took 0 bases from V and 4 from J; bases not matched to a gene: 13. CDR3 sequence (DNA): TGTGCCAGCAGCCAAGATCCCGGGAGGGCCTCTTTTATAGAGACCCAGTACTTC. The encoded protein is CASSQDPGRASFIETQYF.

This clonotype has only a few counts. This chain uses TRBV5-4 with TRBJ2-7; the D gene is possibly TRBD1 (6 bases). V shed 4 bases and J shed 3 bases, with 17 bases lying between them. Germline CDR1 reads SGHNT; CDR2 reads YYREEE (reference sequence). The CDR3 length is 15 residues. The CDR3 bases are TGTGCCAGCAGCACCATGGACAGCAACCTCTACGAGCAGTACTTC. It yields the protein CASSTMDSNLYEQYF.

This clonotype was counted only a few times. The V call is TRBV15, the J call TRBJ2-7; the match to TRBD2 covers 8 bases. This CDR3 is built from 15 residues. V lost 5 bases to trimming and J lost 3 bases; unmatched junction nucleotides: 9. Germline-derived CDR1 and CDR2 are LNHNV and YYDKDF (reference sequence). CDR3 amino acids: CATSPRTGGHYEQYF. Here the CDR3 DNA reads TGTGCCACCAGCCCCCGGACGGGAGGGCACTACGAGCAGTACTTC.

This clonotype was counted a few times. This sequence joins TRBV12-3 or TRBV12-4 and TRBJ2-1; D may be TRBD2 (6 bases). V was pared by 4 bases and J by 4 bases, with 14 bases between. The CDR3 has 15 residues. CDR3 coding DNA: TGTGCCAGCAGTTCAGGAGGGGCGGAGTACAATGAGCAGTTCTTC. This translates into CASSSGGAEYNEQFF.

The J gene is TRBJ1-2, the V gene TRBV25-1; D ambiguous. Deletions cut 8 bases from V and 4 bases from J, with 11 bases between. CDR1 is MGHDK and CDR2 is SYGVNS in the germline V gene. The CDR3 is 12 amino acids. CDR3 DNA sequence: TGTGCCAGCTTGTCCTTCAGCTATGGCTACACCTTC. It encodes CASLSFSYGYTF.

This clonotype has a handful of counts. The rearrangement links TRBV6-1 to TRBJ2-3; D gene ambiguous. Trimming stripped 1 base from V and 3 bases from J, with 11 bases between. This CDR3 is built from 15 residues. Per germline, CDR1 MNHNS and CDR2 SASEGT. This chain's CDR3 is CASSEETSRTDTQYF. The DNA of the CDR3 is TGTGCCAGCAGTGAAGAGACGTCTCGGACAGATACGCAGTATTTT.